This TCR beta chain came from a study of T cell clonality in common variable immunodeficiency. General study results and limits: The cause of increased CVID clonality remains unclear without subpopulation sequencing. Repertoire-complication correlations in CVID were limited by patient heterogeneity.

The CDR3 totals 16 residues. Trimming removed 6 bases at V and 5 bases at J, with 22 bases between. In germline, CDR1 is LNHDA, CDR2 SQIVND (reference sequence). Generated by immunoSEQ multiplex PCR, the TCRdb table keeps only in-frame clones and is missing some. The sample contains about 64,000 clones, none of them singletons. This clone has just a few counts. The antigen remains unidentified. The CDR3 extends 3 residues past the end of the read, so its final part is completed from the germline J gene. The chain links TRBV19 to TRBJ1-2; D gene ambiguous. This clonotype was obtained from a person aged 18 to 69 in good health. Sequencing was carried out using peripheral blood mononuclear cells. The covered CDR3 bases are TGTGCCAGTAGATCGTCTTGGGTGAGGGCGACATATGGC. It encodes CASRSSWVRATYG. Given in full, the CDR3 is CASRSSWVRATYGYTF.